This TCR beta chain was identified in a study of T cells in Graves' hyperthyroidism and ophthalmopathy (dated by TCRdb to about 2019). The study in broad terms: Peripheral blood was collected at initial diagnosis, before any treatment. Whether ophthalmopathy could be predicted prospectively was tested in an independent validation cohort made up of roughly 20 hyperthyroidism patients plus 17 patients who later progressed to ophthalmopathy. TCR Vbeta CDR3 sequencing of approximately 140 peripheral blood samples (around 45 ophthalmopathy, 70 to 85 hyperthyroidism and some 17 progressor patients) is reported in the paper. TCR V-J signatures able to tell the groups apart were searched for in a discovery cohort of 100 patients, of whom 43 had Graves' ophthalmopathy and about 60 had stable Graves' hyperthyroidism. The roughly 100 discovery patients were randomly divided into training and test sets at a 7:3 ratio. Once sampling was done, hyperthyroidism patients were given methimazole at a starting dose of 30 mg daily, whereas ophthalmopathy patients were given high-dose intravenous methylprednisolone. In six Graves' hyperthyroidism patients, the study also compared T-cell repertoires from thyroid tissue with T-cell repertoires from blood. Broad study findings and their caveats: In validation, progression to ophthalmopathy was predicted by the model with 70% to 71% sensitivity and just over 72% specificity, a median of approximately 6.5 months before onset. Blood samples also contained most of the expanded thyroid clonotypes (frequency above 0.001), which suggests that blood repertoires may reflect thyroid immune responses. A model built on a 13 V-J signature distinguished ophthalmopathy from stable hyperthyroidism, reaching roughly 88% sensitivity and 81.08% specificity in cross-validation and 80%/75% in testing. Sample size was not statistically predetermined, and investigators were not blinded to group allocation.

Stable Graves' hyperthyroidism was defined as the absence of progression to ophthalmopathy over 18 months of follow-up. Hyperthyroidism patients were aged 18 to 65 years and newly diagnosed, with disease duration of less than 2 months. Exclusion was applied to patients with uncontrolled infections, other autoimmune diseases, pregnancy or lactation. Diagnoses relied on clinical symptoms, serum thyroxine and TRAb, thyroid ultrasound and orbital computed tomography. PBMCs were isolated from more than 9 ml of fresh peripheral blood by Ficoll-Paque density gradient centrifugation. Trizol reagent was used to extract total RNA, and RNA quality was then checked on an Agilent 2100 Bioanalyzer. This clonotype was seen once. What antigen it recognizes has not been identified. Base qualities were left out, and no much larger clone turns up one base away. A solitary read yields weak support. TCR beta CDR3 regions were amplified from RNA transcripts. The first round of RT-PCR for the TCR CDR3 was performed with the HTBI primer set and the Qiagen OneStep RT-PCR kit. Libraries were constructed in a second round of multiplex PCR, after which size selection and purification were performed. Paired-end sequencing of the libraries was performed with 100 bp reads on an Illumina HiSeq2000. Per the original workflow: SOAPnuke was used to process the raw data, removing reads that contained adapters or uncalled bases, had a mean Phred below 15, or lacked an exact match to the constant primer or identifier. COPE v1.2.5 was used to merge high-quality paired reads, and clonotypes were defined as unique nucleotide sequences. MiTCR v1.1 was used to align clonotypes to the IMGT TRBV, TRBD and TRBJ reference segments. Only V-J combinations with frequency above 0.0001, covering 99.2% of repertoires, were analysed. The TCS score was defined as the ratio of F50 (clonal expansion) to E x V (chaos), calculated using BLOSUM62-based TCRdist between CDR3 peptides within each V-J. Welch's t-statistics and random forest reduced 450 to 600 V-J features to roughly 13, which were used in a naive Bayes classifier (R e1071). Thyroid-blood repertoire similarity was quantified with the Morisita-Horn index. The public reads were reprocessed in TCRdb via fastp at Q25 and MiXCR, keeping in-frame beta chains. Every distinct CDR3 protein forms one entry, paired with its most common genes and DNA. The V and J calls were not made by the authors but by TCRdb's processing. The sample includes around 720,000 distinct CDR3 sequences, with 35% observed a single time. More than 25% of the sample belongs to the ten largest clones.

V and J are truncated by 5 bases and 5 bases respectively, leaving an intervening sequence of 13 bases. The germline V gene (reference sequence) specifies MNHNY as CDR1 and SVGAGI as CDR2. Its CDR3 holds 13 amino acids, cysteine through phenylalanine. Here the CDR3 DNA is all that survives: 39 bases in frame from base 1. The sequenced sample consisted of blood. The chain couples TRBV6-6 to TRBJ2-7; a tentative D match to TRBD1 spans 6 bases. The receptor's source is a woman aged 40 to 49 with Graves' hyperthyroidism. The DNA sequence reads TGTGCCAGCAGTACAGGGTGGAGGAACGAGCAGTACTTC. Its protein product is CASSTGWRNEQYF.